Below are 4 T cell receptor beta chains sequenced from a single sample in a study of identical twins. MiXCR was run by TCRdb on the 5' RACE reads, yielding one entry per CDR3 protein. In the table there are around 290,000 distinct CDR3 sequences, roughly 10% of which are singletons. This same sample was also taken into another study, of yellow fever vaccine responses in identical twins.

Material for sequencing was CD8+ T cells sorted from blood. The source of these receptors is a woman aged 18-29 years in good health.

The table lists this clonotype with many counts. This rearrangement joins TRBV7-9 to TRBJ2-7; D unclear. Trimming stripped 11 bases from V and 1 base from J, with 15 bases between. The CDR3 extends over 13 amino acids. Germline V CDR1 and CDR2: SEHNR, FQNEAQ (reference sequence). For the CDR3, the DNA is TGTGCCCTGGGCGCCAGCGCTTCCTACGAGCAGTACTTC. This encodes CALGASASYEQYF.

The rearrangement joins TRBV5-5 to TRBJ2-7; D call uncertain. V dropped 5 bases and J dropped 4 bases, with 13 bases sitting between them. This CDR3 is built from 13 residues. Germline values: CDR1 SGHKS, CDR2 YYEKEE (reference sequence). This CDR3 reads CASSPVNQYEQYF. For the CDR3, the DNA is TGTGCCAGCAGTCCTGTCAATCAATACGAGCAGTACTTC.

Many counts were recorded for this clonotype. This chain connects TRBV9 to TRBJ2-1; TRBD1 or TRBD2 may be the D gene (5 bases each). V was cut by 3 bases and J by 10 bases, with 5 bases left in between. This CDR3 has 10 amino acids. The germline gives CDR1 SGDLS, CDR2 YYNGEE. This CDR3 reads CASSGGEQFF. CDR3 DNA sequence: TGTGCCAGCAGCGGGGGGGAGCAGTTCTTC.

This clonotype has at least ten counts. The chain uses TRBV7-9 and TRBJ1-2, with D unclear. The CDR3 has 15 residues. The V end was cut by 2 bases, the J end by 2 bases, with 12 bases between. CDR1 and CDR2 (germline): SEHNR, FQNEAQ (reference sequence). CDR3 sequence: CASSLRPSNNYGYTF. CDR3 coding DNA: TGTGCCAGCAGCTTAAGGCCATCGAACAACTATGGCTACACCTTC.